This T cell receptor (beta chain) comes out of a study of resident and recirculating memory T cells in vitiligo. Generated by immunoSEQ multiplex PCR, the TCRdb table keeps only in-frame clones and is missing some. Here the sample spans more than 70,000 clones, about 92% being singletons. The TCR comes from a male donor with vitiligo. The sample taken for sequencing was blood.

CDR3 loop: CASSGQGATKNIQYF. In DNA form, the CDR3 reads TGTGCCAGCAGTGGACAGGGGGCAACCAAAAACATTCAGTACTTC. The chain combines TRBV25-1 with TRBJ2-4; TRBD1 aligns across 10 bases. CDR3 length equals 15 residues. Germline assignment: CDR1 MGHDK and CDR2 SYGVNS. With 4 bases clipped from V and 2 bases from J, the junction kept 2 bases outside the gene matches.